These 21 T cell receptor beta chains share one sample of origin, sequenced in a study of T cells in Graves' hyperthyroidism and ophthalmopathy. RNA transcripts provided the source from which TCR beta CDR3 regions were amplified. Initially, a first-round RT-PCR of the TCR CDR3 employed the HTBI primer set. TCRdb redid the calling of the multiplex PCR reads with MiXCR, one entry per CDR3 protein. The table includes 400,000 or so distinct CDR3 sequences, around 15% detected once. What was sequenced was blood. Every receptor here comes from a woman aged 55-69 years with Graves' ophthalmopathy.

The CDR3 region is CASGLAGVFF. Written as DNA, the CDR3 is TGTGCCAGCGGACTAGCGGGAGTTTTCTTC. This chain joins TRBV2 and TRBJ2-1, with 13 bases aligning to TRBD2. From germline, CDR1 is SNHLY and CDR2 FYNNEI. V was clipped by 8 bases and J by 16 bases; unmatched bases: 2. The CDR3 is 10 residues long. The full variable domain, completed using reference TRBV2 and TRBJ2-1, is EPEVTQTPSHQVTQMGQEVILRCVPISNHLYFYWYRQILGQKVEFLVSFYNNEISEKSEIFDDQFSVERPDGSNFTLKIRSTKLEDSAMYFCASGLAGVFFGPGTRLTVL.

This clonotype has a handful of counts. J is TRBJ2-1 and V is TRBV10-2, with D perhaps matching TRBD2 (6 bases). Germline-derived CDR1 and CDR2 are WSHSY and SAAADI. The CDR3 loop spans 14 amino acids. Trimming took off 2 bases at V and 8 bases at J, with 13 bases between the two ends. The CDR3 sequence: CASSEGRDFDEQFF. The CDR3 DNA sequence: TGCGCCAGCAGTGAGGGGCGGGATTTCGATGAGCAGTTCTTC.

This chain connects TRBV5-1 to TRBJ2-2; the match to TRBD2 covers 9 bases. CDR3 size: 16 residues. The V gene end was trimmed by 0 bases and the J gene end by 6 bases; junction bases not matched to a gene: 6. In germline, CDR1 is SGHRS, CDR2 YFSETQ. DNA for the CDR3: TGCGCCAGCAGCTTGGGGTCAGCGGGAGGATCCGGGGAGCTGTTTTTT. This gives the protein CASSLGSAGGSGELFF.

This clonotype was seen at least ten times. This chain joins TRBV2 and TRBJ2-1; D gene ambiguous. Deletions cut 6 bases from V and 0 bases from J, with 6 bases between. This CDR3 contains 13 residues. The germline CDR1 and CDR2 sequences are SNHLY and FYNNEI. In nucleotides, the CDR3 is TGTGCCAGCAGGCCAAACTCCTACAATGAGCAGTTCTTC. Translated: CASRPNSYNEQFF.

V usage is TRBV2 and J usage is TRBJ1-3; 8 bases map to TRBD1. Germline V gives CDR1 SNHLY, CDR2 FYNNEI. The CDR3 has 14 amino acids. V lost 6 bases and J lost 4; bases outside the gene matches: 5. CDR3 sequence: CASRGTGSGNTIYF. The CDR3 DNA reads as TGTGCCAGCAGGGGGACAGGCAGCGGAAACACCATATATTTT.

This clonotype appeared a few times. The J gene is TRBJ1-1, the V gene TRBV7-9; D unclear. Germline V gives CDR1 SEHNR, CDR2 FQNEAQ (reference sequence). This CDR3 comprises 15 residues. The V gene lost 4 bases and the J gene lost 5 bases, with 17 bases spanning the gap. The CDR3 nucleotides read TGTGCCAGCAGCTCCGTGGTGGGGTTGGGGACTGAAGCTTTCTTT. As protein: CASSSVVGLGTEAFF.

This clonotype was seen ten or more times. The chain uses TRBV7-9 and TRBJ2-7; 13 positions agree with TRBD2. With V trimmed by 5 bases and J by 6 bases, 13 bases remained unmatched. The CDR3 length is 17 residues. Germline CDR1 reads SEHNR; CDR2 reads FQNEAQ (reference sequence). CDR3 in DNA: TGTGCCAGCAGCCCTAAGATTCGACTAGCGGGAGGCGGCGAGCAGTACTTC. This sequence encodes CASSPKIRLAGGGEQYF.

This clonotype was recorded at least ten times. V is TRBV15 and J is TRBJ1-4; D is undetermined. Germline assignment: CDR1 LNHNV and CDR2 YYDKDF (reference sequence). Trimming took 5 bases from V and 8 from J, leaving 24 bases between them. The CDR3 spans 17 residues. CDR3 nucleotide sequence: TGTGCCACCAGCTCTACATCATTATCCGAGGTGGGCGAAAAACTGTTTTTT. This codes for CATSSTSLSEVGEKLFF.

This clonotype showed up many times. The V and J genes are TRBV7-8 and TRBJ2-1; maybe TRBD1 (5 bases). Looked up from germline, CDR1 is SGHVS and CDR2 is FQNEAQ. CDR3 length: 14 residues. Trimming removed 2 bases at V and 5 bases at J, with 10 bases between. Here the CDR3 DNA reads TGTGCCAGCAGCTTATCCCTCAGGGACAATGAGCAGTTCTTC. Translation gives CASSLSLRDNEQFF.

This chain joins TRBV20-1 and TRBJ2-1; 7 nucleotides align to TRBD2. CDR3 length: 13 amino acids. V was clipped by 4 bases and J by 3 bases; unmatched bases: 3. Germline V gives CDR1 DFQATT, CDR2 SNEGSKA (reference sequence). CDR3 sequence reads: CSATGDYYNEQFF. The CDR3 nucleotides are TGCAGTGCTACCGGGGACTACTACAATGAGCAGTTCTTC.

To note about this clonotype: A clone one base away is much larger, so this may be a read error. V is TRBV20-1 and J is TRBJ2-1; 8 bases map to TRBD2. The CDR3 loop spans 16 amino acids. The germline gives CDR1 DFQATT, CDR2 SNEGSKA (reference sequence). The CDR3 sequence is CGARDPGGGSYNEQFF. DNA of the CDR3: TGCGGTGCTAGAGATCCCGGGGGGGGCTCCTACAATGAGCAGTTCTTC.

This clonotype was recorded at least ten times. This chain links TRBV5-1 with TRBJ2-1; D gene ambiguous. Germline values: CDR1 SGHRS, CDR2 YFSETQ. The CDR3 spans 15 residues. V was trimmed by 0 bases and J by 3 bases, leaving 10 bases between them. CDR3 in amino acids: CASSLEAGSYNEQFF. The DNA of the CDR3 is TGCGCCAGCAGCTTGGAGGCCGGCAGCTACAATGAGCAGTTCTTC.

The table lists this clonotype with many counts. The chain recombines TRBV11-2 with TRBJ2-1; the D gene is possibly TRBD1 (5 bases). This CDR3 has 15 amino acids. Germline CDR1 SGHAT, CDR2 FQNNGV. V gave up 6 bases and J gave up 3 bases, with 15 bases separating them. CDR3 nucleotides: TGTGCCAGCAGGGGAATCAGGGCCCTCTACAATGAGCAGTTCTTC. It specifies CASRGIRALYNEQFF.

This clonotype was seen only a few times. The chain links TRBV15 to TRBJ2-2; D possibly matches TRBD1 or TRBD2 (5 bases each). The ends were cut back, 1 base at V and 6 bases at J, with 12 bases in the middle. This CDR3 has 15 amino acids. CDR1 is LNHNV, CDR2 YYDKDF, per germline (reference sequence). As DNA, the CDR3 is TGTGCCACCAGCAGAGGTTCGGTGGGACCCGGGGAGCTGTTTTTT. Protein product: CATSRGSVGPGELFF.

V and J are TRBV24-1 and TRBJ2-2; TRBD2 matches 9 bases. The ends lost 3 bases at V and 7 bases at J; junction bases unmatched: 5. Germline V CDR1 and CDR2: KGHDR, SFDVKD. The CDR3 has 15 residues. CDR3 residues: CATSDPGLAGGELFF. In DNA, the CDR3 is TGTGCCACCAGTGATCCGGGACTAGCCGGCGGGGAGCTGTTTTTT.

The V call is TRBV5-1, the J call TRBJ2-5; 7 positions match TRBD1. The germline V gene has CDR1 SGHRS and CDR2 YFSETQ. The ends lost 5 bases at V and 4 bases at J; junction bases unmatched: 14. The CDR3 has 16 amino acids. In DNA form, the CDR3 reads TGCGCCAGCAGTCCGGGGAGTACAGGGGCCGGAGAGACCCAGTACTTC. Its protein product is CASSPGSTGAGETQYF.

This clonotype appeared a few times. The chain links TRBV24-1 to TRBJ2-5; TRBD1 agrees at 7 bases. The CDR3 totals 15 residues. Germline values: CDR1 KGHDR, CDR2 SFDVKD. Losses at the gene ends were 4 bases for V and 5 bases for J; bases not matched to a gene: 9. CDR3 nucleotides: TGTGCCACCAGTGACCCACAGGGGTCGGGGGAGACCCAGTACTTC. It translates to CATSDPQGSGETQYF.

The chain recombines TRBV20-1 with TRBJ2-1; weak D call: TRBD2 (7 bases). Between the trimmed V and J ends, which lost 0 bases and 2 bases, there was a span of 17 bases. Germline V lookup: CDR1 DFQATT, CDR2 SNEGSKA (reference sequence). The CDR3 spans 17 residues. The CDR3 here is CSARDRFRGTTYNEQFF. In DNA form, the CDR3 reads TGCAGTGCTAGAGATCGGTTTAGGGGGACTACCTACAATGAGCAGTTCTTC.

This clonotype occurred many times. The J gene is TRBJ2-7, the V gene TRBV7-2, with D perhaps TRBD1 or TRBD2 (5 bases each). Trimming cost V 5 bases and J 1 base, with 15 bases left between them. This CDR3 has 15 amino acids. CDR1 is SGHTA and CDR2 is FQGNSA in the germline V gene. CDR3 loop: CASSTPGRVSYEQYF. In DNA form, the CDR3 reads TGTGCCAGCAGCACTCCGGGACGGGTGTCCTACGAGCAGTACTTC.

The chain recombines TRBV20-1 with TRBJ1-1; 8 bases fit TRBD1. The CDR3 contains 12 residues. CDR1 is DFQATT and CDR2 is SNEGSKA in the germline V gene (reference sequence). V lost 6 bases to trimming and J lost 3 bases; unmatched junction nucleotides: 3. For the CDR3, the DNA is TGCAGTGCCCCGGACAGGGACACTGAAGCTTTCTTT. Protein: CSAPDRDTEAFF.

The sample holds a few counts of this clonotype. The chain links TRBV5-5 to TRBJ1-2, with TRBD1 as a possible D gene (6 bases). With 4 bases removed from V and 2 bases from J, the gap between germline ends came to 15 bases. CDR1 and CDR2 from the germline V gene are SGHKS and YYEKEE (reference sequence). CDR3 length equals 15 residues. CDR3 region: CASSPPRDTNYGYTF. DNA of the CDR3: TGTGCCAGCAGCCCCCCGCGGGACACCAACTATGGCTACACCTTC.